This T cell receptor beta chain was documented in a study of T cells in localized non-small cell lung cancer. TCRdb's table, derived via immunoSEQ multiplex PCR, lists solely in-frame clones and lacks some. The sample comprises 86,000 or so clones, 84% of which are singletons, and around 2.8% rests with the top ten. Germline assignment: CDR1 LNHNV and CDR2 YYDKDF (reference sequence). CDR3 length equals 20 residues. Trimming at V came to 0 bases and at J to 6 bases, leaving 18 bases not matched to a gene. The source was peripheral blood, collected before any cancer treatment. V is TRBV15 and J is TRBJ2-1, with 9 bases aligning to TRBD2. This clonotype was sampled from a man aged 35-69 years with stage I lung adenocarcinoma. CDR3 residues: CATSRDSAGGPRGSRNEQFF. As DNA, the CDR3 is TGTGCCACCAGCAGAGACTCTGCGGGAGGGCCGCGTGGGTCCCGCAATGAGCAGTTCTTC.